The rows below give T cell receptor beta chains drawn from one sample of a study of blood T cells in healthy people across ages. MiXCR, run by TCRdb on the 5' RACE reads, gives a single entry per CDR3 protein. The table records hundreds of thousands of distinct CDR3 sequences, 21% of them present only once. The specimen sequenced was blood. The receptors stem from a man in his 70s in good health. Each CDR3 is given with its conserved first and last residue. A D gene is named only where the DNA matches it firmly. Size tells how often a clone was seen (once, few, many) or the class of an expanded clone, and some rows leave it out.

>TRBV3-1|-|-|TRBJ2-3|21
TGTGCCAGCAGCCAAAAGGGGTTAGGGACAACGAGGCTGCGGAGCACAGATACGCAGTATTTT
CASSQKGLGTTRLRSTDTQYF
>TRBV6-2/TRBV6-3|-|TRBD2|TRBJ2-1|13
TGTGCCAGCCTTAGCGGGAGCTACAATGAGCAGTTCTTC
CASLSGSYNEQFF
>TRBV7-9|-|-|TRBJ2-5|14
TGTGCCAGCAGCTTCCAGGCAGGCCAAGAGACCCAGTACTTC
CASSFQAGQETQYF
>TRBV11-2|-|-|TRBJ2-1|14
TGTGCCAGCAGCGAGGGGGGACTATCAAATGAGCAGTTCTTC
CASSEGGLSNEQFF
>TRBV6-5|many|-|TRBJ2-4|13
TGTGCCAGCAGTTACGTTTCGGGAGCCCGCCAGTACTTC
CASSYVSGARQYF
>TRBV6-2/TRBV6-3|-|-|TRBJ2-3|16
TGTGCCAGCAGTTATCGACTGGGAATGAGCACAGATACGCAGTATTTT
CASSYRLGMSTDTQYF
>TRBV5-1|few|-|TRBJ2-7|14
TGCGCCACCAAACAGGATCTAAGCTCCTACGAGCAGTACTTC
CATKQDLSSYEQYF
>TRBV18|-|-|TRBJ2-5|14
TGTGCCAGCTCACTCGGTTCGTACCAAGAGACCCAGTACTTC
CASSLGSYQETQYF
>TRBV27|few|TRBD1|TRBJ1-4|15
TGTGCCAGCAGTTTATCGGGGGGGGACAGTGAAAAACTGTTTTTT
CASSLSGGDSEKLFF
>TRBV10-3|few|TRBD2|TRBJ2-3|16
TGTGCCATCAGTGAATCCAGCGGGAAGGGCACAGATACGCAGTATTTT
CAISESSGKGTDTQYF
>TRBV20-1|-|-|TRBJ2-7|15
TGCAGTGCTAGAGATCCCAGCACTAGCTCCTACGAGCAGTACTTC
CSARDPSTSSYEQYF
>TRBV7-8|-|-|TRBJ2-1|17
TGTGCCAGCAGCTTAGATCCGGTTCCCAGCTCCTACAATGAGCAGTTCTTC
CASSLDPVPSSYNEQFF
>TRBV2|-|-|TRBJ2-5|10
TGTGCCGGCAGCGCGGAGACCCAGTACTTC
CAGSAETQYF
>TRBV5-1|-|TRBD1|TRBJ2-5|14
TGCGCCAGCAGCTCCAGGGGGTTGGAAGAGACCCAGTACTTC
CASSSRGLEETQYF
>TRBV15|-|-|TRBJ2-3|14
TGTGCCACCAGAAGAGGTTGGGGTGGGGGTACGCAGTATTTT
CATRRGWGGGTQYF
>TRBV7-2|-|TRBD1|TRBJ2-1|16
TGTGCCAGCAGCGCACGGGGGACAGGGGCCTACAATGAGCAGTTCTTC
CASSARGTGAYNEQFF